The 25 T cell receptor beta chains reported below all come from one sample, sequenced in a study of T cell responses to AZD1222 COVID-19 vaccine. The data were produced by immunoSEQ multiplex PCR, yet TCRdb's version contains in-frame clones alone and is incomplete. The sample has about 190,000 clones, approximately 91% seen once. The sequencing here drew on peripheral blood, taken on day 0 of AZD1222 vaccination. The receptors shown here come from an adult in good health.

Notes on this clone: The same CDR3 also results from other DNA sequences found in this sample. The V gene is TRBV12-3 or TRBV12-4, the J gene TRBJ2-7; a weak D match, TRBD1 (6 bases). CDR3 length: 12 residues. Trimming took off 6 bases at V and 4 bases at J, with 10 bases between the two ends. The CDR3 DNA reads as TGTGCCAGCAGCCGCGACAGGTACGAGCAGTACTTC. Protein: CASSRDRYEQYF.

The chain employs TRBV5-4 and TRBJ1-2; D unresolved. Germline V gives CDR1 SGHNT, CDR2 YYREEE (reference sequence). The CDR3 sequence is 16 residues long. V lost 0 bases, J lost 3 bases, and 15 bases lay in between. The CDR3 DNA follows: TGTGCCAGCAGCTTGGAGTACTCCTCAAAGGACTATGGCTACACCTTC. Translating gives CASSLEYSSKDYGYTF.

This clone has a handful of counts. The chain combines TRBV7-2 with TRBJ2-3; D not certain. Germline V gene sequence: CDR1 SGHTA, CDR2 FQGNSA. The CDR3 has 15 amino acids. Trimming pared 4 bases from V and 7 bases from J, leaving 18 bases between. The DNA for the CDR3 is TGTGCCAGCAGCTCGGTTGGTGCGCCTTCTTATACGCAGTATTTT. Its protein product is CASSSVGAPSYTQYF.

The chain's CDR3 is CASSSRFTDTQYF. CDR3 DNA sequence: TGTGCCAGCAGTTCTCGCTTCACAGATACGCAGTATTTT. This chain uses TRBV7-2 with TRBJ2-3; D ambiguous. Trimming left V 6 bases short and J 2 bases short, with 9 bases between. This CDR3 has 13 residues. Per germline, CDR1 SGHTA and CDR2 FQGNSA.

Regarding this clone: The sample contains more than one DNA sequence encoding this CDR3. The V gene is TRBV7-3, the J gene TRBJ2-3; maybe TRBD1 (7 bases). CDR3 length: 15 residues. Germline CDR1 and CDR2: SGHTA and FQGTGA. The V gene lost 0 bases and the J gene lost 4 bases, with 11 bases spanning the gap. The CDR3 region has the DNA TGTGCCAGCAGCTTAACAGGAGGGGGCGCAGATACGCAGTATTTT. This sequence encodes CASSLTGGGADTQYF.

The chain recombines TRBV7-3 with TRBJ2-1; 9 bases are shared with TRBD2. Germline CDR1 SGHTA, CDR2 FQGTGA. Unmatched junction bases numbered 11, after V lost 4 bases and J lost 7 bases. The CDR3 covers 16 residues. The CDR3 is CASSSPGGGASNEQFF. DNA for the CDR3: TGTGCCAGCAGCTCCCCCGGCGGGGGGGCCTCGAATGAGCAGTTCTTC. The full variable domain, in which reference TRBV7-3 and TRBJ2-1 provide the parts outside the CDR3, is GAGVSQTPSNKVTEKGKYVELRCDPISGHTALYWYRQSLGQGPEFLIYFQGTGAADDSGLPNDRFFAVRPEGSVSTLKIQRTERGDSAVYLCASSSPGGGASNEQFFGPGTRLTVL.

The CDR3 is CASSLEEGSIAFF. The DNA for the CDR3 is TGTGCCAGCAGCTTAGAGGAGGGGTCCATAGCTTTCTTT. J is TRBJ1-1 and V is TRBV7-8; a weak D match, TRBD1 (5 bases). Germline-derived CDR1 and CDR2 are SGHVS and FQNEAQ. This CDR3 spans 13 amino acids. The ends were cut back, 1 base at V and 10 bases at J, with 13 bases in the middle.

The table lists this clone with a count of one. The CDR3 DNA follows: TGTGCCAGTAGTATAGACGGCAGGTCCCTGCCGGGCAATGAGCAGTTCTTC. It yields the protein CASSIDGRSLPGNEQFF. The chain couples TRBV19 to TRBJ2-1; D is unresolved. With 0 bases removed from V and 6 bases from J, the gap between germline ends came to 18 bases. The CDR3 is 17 amino acids. Germline CDR1 reads LNHDA; CDR2 reads SQIVND (reference sequence).

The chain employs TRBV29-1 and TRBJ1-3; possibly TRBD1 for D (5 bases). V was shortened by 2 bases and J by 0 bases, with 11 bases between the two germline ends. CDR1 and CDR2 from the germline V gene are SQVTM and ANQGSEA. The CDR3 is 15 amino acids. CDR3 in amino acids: CSVEFGAASGNTIYF. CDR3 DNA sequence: TGCAGCGTTGAATTCGGGGCAGCCTCTGGAAACACCATATATTTT.

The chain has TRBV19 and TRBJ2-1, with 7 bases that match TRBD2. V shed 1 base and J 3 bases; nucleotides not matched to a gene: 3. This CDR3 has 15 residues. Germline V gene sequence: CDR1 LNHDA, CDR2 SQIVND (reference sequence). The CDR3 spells CASSIAGGFYNEQFF. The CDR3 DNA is TGTGCCAGTAGTATAGCGGGGGGATTCTACAATGAGCAGTTCTTC. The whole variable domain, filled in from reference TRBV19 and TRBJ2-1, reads DGGITQSPKYLFRKEGQNVTLSCEQNLNHDAMYWYRQDPGQGLRLIYYSQIVNDFQKGDIAEGYSVSREKKESFPLTVTSAQKNPTAFYLCASSIAGGFYNEQFFGPGTRLTVL.

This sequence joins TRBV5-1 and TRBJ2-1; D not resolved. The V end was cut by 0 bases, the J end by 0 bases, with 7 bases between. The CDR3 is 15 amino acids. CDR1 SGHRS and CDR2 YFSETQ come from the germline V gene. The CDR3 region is CASSLASNSYNEQFF. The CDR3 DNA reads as TGCGCCAGCAGCTTGGCTTCCAACTCCTACAATGAGCAGTTCTTC.

The CDR3 is CASSVDGGSSGNTIYF. The CDR3 nucleotides are TGTGCCAGCAGCGTAGACGGGGGGTCCTCTGGAAACACCATATATTTT. This chain links TRBV9 with TRBJ1-3, with D tentatively TRBD1 (5 bases). This CDR3 comprises 16 residues. From germline, CDR1 is SGDLS and CDR2 YYNGEE. V was trimmed by 0 bases and J by 0 bases, leaving 10 bases between them.

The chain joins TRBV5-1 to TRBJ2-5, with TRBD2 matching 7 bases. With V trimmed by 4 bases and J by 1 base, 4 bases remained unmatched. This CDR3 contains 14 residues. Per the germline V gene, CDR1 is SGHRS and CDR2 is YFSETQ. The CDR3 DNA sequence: TGCGCCAGCAGCCCGGGACTATTCCAAGAGACCCAGTACTTC. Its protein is CASSPGLFQETQYF.

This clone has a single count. CDR3 bases: TGCGCCAGCAGCACGAGGGCGGTGAGCACAGATACGCAGTATTTT. Protein sequence: CASSTRAVSTDTQYF. The V call is TRBV5-1, the J call TRBJ2-3, with D possibly matching TRBD2 (5 bases). Trimming pared 4 bases from V and 0 bases from J, leaving 12 bases between. Germline V gene data show CDR1 as SGHRS and CDR2 as YFSETQ. This CDR3 has 15 residues.

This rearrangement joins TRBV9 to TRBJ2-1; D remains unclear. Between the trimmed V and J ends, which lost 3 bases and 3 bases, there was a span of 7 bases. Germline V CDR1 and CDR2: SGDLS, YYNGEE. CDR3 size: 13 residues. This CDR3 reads CASSAAVYNEQFF. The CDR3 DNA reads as TGTGCCAGCAGCGCCGCTGTCTACAATGAGCAGTTCTTC.

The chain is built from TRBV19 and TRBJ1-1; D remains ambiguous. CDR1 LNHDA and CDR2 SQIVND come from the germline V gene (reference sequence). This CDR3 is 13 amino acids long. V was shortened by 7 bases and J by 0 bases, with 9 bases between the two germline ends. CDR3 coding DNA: TGTGCCAGTATTGGCAGCATGAACACTGAAGCTTTCTTT. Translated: CASIGSMNTEAFF.

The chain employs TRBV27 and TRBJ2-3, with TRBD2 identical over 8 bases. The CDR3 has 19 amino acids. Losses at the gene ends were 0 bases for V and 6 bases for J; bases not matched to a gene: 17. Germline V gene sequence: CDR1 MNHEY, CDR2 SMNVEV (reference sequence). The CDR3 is CASSLSGEGAGAFLDTQYF. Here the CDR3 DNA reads TGTGCCAGCAGTTTATCGGGTGAAGGAGCGGGGGCCTTCTTGGATACGCAGTATTTT.

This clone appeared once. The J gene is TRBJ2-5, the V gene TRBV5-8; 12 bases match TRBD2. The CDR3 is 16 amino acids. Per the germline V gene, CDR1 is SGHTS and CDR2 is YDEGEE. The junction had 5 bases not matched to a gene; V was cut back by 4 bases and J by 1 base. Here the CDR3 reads CASSGGLAGIQETQYF. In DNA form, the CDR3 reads TGTGCCAGCAGCGGAGGACTAGCGGGGATCCAAGAGACCCAGTACTTC.

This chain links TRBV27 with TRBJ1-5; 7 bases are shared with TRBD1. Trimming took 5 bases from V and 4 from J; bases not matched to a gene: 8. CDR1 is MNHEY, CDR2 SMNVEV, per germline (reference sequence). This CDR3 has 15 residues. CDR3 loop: CASSRQGQLNQPQHF. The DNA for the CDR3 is TGTGCCAGCAGTCGACAGGGACAGCTAAATCAGCCCCAGCATTTT.

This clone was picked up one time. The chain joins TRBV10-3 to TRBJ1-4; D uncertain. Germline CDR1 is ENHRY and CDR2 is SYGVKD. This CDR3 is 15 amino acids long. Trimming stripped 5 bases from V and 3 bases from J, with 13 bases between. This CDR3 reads CAISQTSSANEKLFF. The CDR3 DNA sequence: TGTGCCATCAGTCAAACCAGTTCAGCTAATGAAAAACTGTTTTTT.

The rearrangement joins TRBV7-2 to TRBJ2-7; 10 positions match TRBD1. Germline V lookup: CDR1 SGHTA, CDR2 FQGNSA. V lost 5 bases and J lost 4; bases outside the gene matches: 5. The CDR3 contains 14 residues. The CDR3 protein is CASSGGQGRYEQYF. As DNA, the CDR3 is TGTGCCAGCAGCGGGGGACAGGGGAGGTACGAGCAGTACTTC.

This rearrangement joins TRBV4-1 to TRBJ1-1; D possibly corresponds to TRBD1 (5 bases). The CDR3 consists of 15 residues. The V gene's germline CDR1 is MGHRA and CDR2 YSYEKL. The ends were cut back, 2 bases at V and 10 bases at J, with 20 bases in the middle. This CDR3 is CASSQRQGSFFGAFF. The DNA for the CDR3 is TGCGCCAGCAGCCAACGTCAGGGTTCCTTTTTTGGAGCTTTCTTT.

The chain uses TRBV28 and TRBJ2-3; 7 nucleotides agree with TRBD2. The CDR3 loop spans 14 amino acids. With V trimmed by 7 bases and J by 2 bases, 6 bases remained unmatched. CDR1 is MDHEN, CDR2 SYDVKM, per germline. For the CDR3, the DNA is TGTGCCAGCAAACCTAGCGGAGCCACAGATACGCAGTATTTT. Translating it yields CASKPSGATDTQYF.

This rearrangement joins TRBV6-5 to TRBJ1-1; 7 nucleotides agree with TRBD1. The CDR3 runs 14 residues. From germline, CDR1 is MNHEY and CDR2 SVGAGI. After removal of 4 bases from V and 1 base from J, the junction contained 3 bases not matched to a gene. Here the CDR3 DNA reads TGTGCCAGCAGTTTCGACAGGGCGAACACTGAAGCTTTCTTT. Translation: CASSFDRANTEAFF.

CDR3 sequence: CASSLRVGGPQHF. As DNA, the CDR3 is TGTGCCAGCAGCTTACGGGTCGGCGGGCCCCAGCATTTT. The V gene is TRBV5-6, the J gene TRBJ1-5, with no clear D. This CDR3 has 13 residues. Trimming stripped 2 bases from V and 9 bases from J, with 12 bases between. Germline V gene data show CDR1 as SGHDT and CDR2 as YYEEEE.